The rows below give T cell receptor beta chains drawn from one sample of a study of CD8 T cells in Susac syndrome. TCRdb re-derived calls from the immunoSEQ multiplex PCR reads in MiXCR, one entry per CDR3 protein. The sample lists hundreds of thousands of distinct CDR3 sequences; 80% to 95% were seen once. Input material: CD8+ T cells from PBMCs. Source of these receptors: a human donor with multiple sclerosis. The CDR3 runs from the conserved cysteine through the conserved F or W. The D gene is left open where the match is weak. Only some rows state a clone size, as once, few, many or a class for expanded clones.

d_call: -
clone_size: -
v_call: TRBV7-9
j_call: TRBJ2-7
cdr3_nt: TGTGCCAGCAGCCCGACGGGAGGACAGGAGCGCTCCTACGAGCAGTACTTC
cdr3_aa: CASSPTGGQERSYEQYF

d_call: -
clone_size: once
v_call: TRBV19
j_call: TRBJ2-7
cdr3_nt: TGTGCCAGTAGTACCAGGGACGAGCAGTACTTC
cdr3_aa: CASSTRDEQYF

d_call: TRBD2
clone_size: -
v_call: TRBV9
j_call: TRBJ2-1
cdr3_nt: TGTGCCAGCAGCACTAGCGGGATCTCCTACAATGAGCAGTTCTTC
cdr3_aa: CASSTSGISYNEQFF

d_call: -
clone_size: -
v_call: TRBV29-1
j_call: TRBJ2-1
cdr3_nt: TGCAGCGTGGACGGTCTCAGCTCCTACAATGAGCAGTTCTTC
cdr3_aa: CSVDGLSSYNEQFF

d_call: -
clone_size: -
v_call: TRBV7-9
j_call: TRBJ2-1
cdr3_nt: TGTGCCAGCAGCCCTACTAGCTTAAATGAGCAGTTCTTC
cdr3_aa: CASSPTSLNEQFF

d_call: -
clone_size: -
v_call: TRBV6-5
j_call: TRBJ2-1
cdr3_nt: TGTGCCAGCGGGATTGGGATTGAGCAGTTCTTC
cdr3_aa: CASGIGIEQFF

d_call: -
clone_size: -
v_call: TRBV13
j_call: TRBJ2-7
cdr3_nt: TGTGCCAGCAGCCCGGGGCCCGCGGCGGACGAGCAGTACTTC
cdr3_aa: CASSPGPAADEQYF

d_call: -
clone_size: -
v_call: TRBV4-2
j_call: TRBJ1-3
cdr3_nt: TGTGCCAGCAGCCAAGAAGCTTACAGAAACACCATATATTTT
cdr3_aa: CASSQEAYRNTIYF

d_call: TRBD1
clone_size: -
v_call: TRBV27
j_call: TRBJ1-6
cdr3_nt: TGTGCCAGCAGCCCCGTGACAGGGCCGTCACCCCTCCACTTT
cdr3_aa: CASSPVTGPSPLHF

d_call: TRBD1
clone_size: -
v_call: TRBV12-3/TRBV12-4
j_call: TRBJ2-3
cdr3_nt: TGTGCCACCTGGGACAGAGGCCCAGATACGCAGTATTTT
cdr3_aa: CATWDRGPDTQYF

d_call: -
clone_size: -
v_call: TRBV5-4
j_call: TRBJ2-7
cdr3_nt: TGTGCCAGCAGCCCCGGGCTGACGGGGGAGCAGTACTTC
cdr3_aa: CASSPGLTGEQYF

d_call: -
clone_size: -
v_call: TRBV7-6
j_call: TRBJ2-7
cdr3_nt: TGTGCCAGCAGCTTAGATGCCCACGAGCAGTACTTC
cdr3_aa: CASSLDAHEQYF

d_call: -
clone_size: few
v_call: TRBV7-6
j_call: TRBJ2-3
cdr3_nt: TGTGCCAGCAGCTTAGTTAGCACAGATACGCAGTATTTT
cdr3_aa: CASSLVSTDTQYF

d_call: -
clone_size: -
v_call: TRBV20-1
j_call: TRBJ1-1
cdr3_nt: TGCAGTGCCGAAGACTGGGGCACTGAAGCTTTCTTT
cdr3_aa: CSAEDWGTEAFF

d_call: -
clone_size: -
v_call: TRBV5-8
j_call: TRBJ1-1
cdr3_nt: TGTGCCAGCAGCTTCTACCGACAGTTGGGGCTCACTATGAACACTGAAGCTTTCTTT
cdr3_aa: CASSFYRQLGLTMNTEAFF

d_call: TRBD1
clone_size: -
v_call: TRBV6-5
j_call: TRBJ1-1
cdr3_nt: TGTGCCAGCACTGACAGGGTACGGACTGAAGCTTTCTTT
cdr3_aa: CASTDRVRTEAFF

d_call: TRBD1
clone_size: -
v_call: TRBV27
j_call: TRBJ2-2
cdr3_nt: TGTGCCAGCATGTTCCAGGGGGCCGTCAACACCGGGGAGCTGTTTTTT
cdr3_aa: CASMFQGAVNTGELFF

d_call: -
clone_size: -
v_call: TRBV11-2
j_call: TRBJ1-1
cdr3_nt: TGTGCCAGCAGCTTAGCCATTAGTGGCACTGAAGCTTTCTTT
cdr3_aa: CASSLAISGTEAFF

d_call: -
clone_size: -
v_call: TRBV19
j_call: TRBJ2-2
cdr3_nt: TGTGCCAGTAGTATAGATGGGTCCCCCGGGGCCGGGGAGCTGTTTTTT
cdr3_aa: CASSIDGSPGAGELFF

d_call: -
clone_size: -
v_call: TRBV4-1
j_call: TRBJ2-1
cdr3_nt: TGCGCCAGCAGCCCATATCTGTTGTTCACGGGCAATGAGCAGTTCTTC
cdr3_aa: CASSPYLLFTGNEQFF

d_call: -
clone_size: -
v_call: TRBV24-1
j_call: TRBJ1-2
cdr3_nt: TGTGCCACCAGTGATTCGACGGGAGGTCTTAGTGGATATGGCTACACCTTC
cdr3_aa: CATSDSTGGLSGYGYTF

d_call: -
clone_size: -
v_call: TRBV19
j_call: TRBJ2-2
cdr3_nt: TGTGCCAGTAGTATAGATACAGCTAACACCGGGGAGCTGTTTTTT
cdr3_aa: CASSIDTANTGELFF

d_call: -
clone_size: -
v_call: TRBV9
j_call: TRBJ2-5
cdr3_nt: TGTGCCAGCAGCGAGGACGGTGGGGAGACCCAGTACTTC
cdr3_aa: CASSEDGGETQYF

d_call: -
clone_size: -
v_call: TRBV29-1
j_call: TRBJ2-2
cdr3_nt: TGCAGCTGTAGGGACGTAGAGAACACCGGGGAGCTGTTTTTT
cdr3_aa: CSCRDVENTGELFF

d_call: -
clone_size: -
v_call: TRBV2
j_call: TRBJ2-3
cdr3_nt: TGTGCCAGCAGCTGGGGGGGCTCAGATACGCAGTATTTT
cdr3_aa: CASSWGGSDTQYF

d_call: -
clone_size: -
v_call: TRBV7-9
j_call: TRBJ2-2
cdr3_nt: TGTGCCAGCGAACAGGTTATAAAGACCGGGGAGCTGTTTTTT
cdr3_aa: CASEQVIKTGELFF

d_call: TRBD2
clone_size: -
v_call: TRBV9
j_call: TRBJ2-7
cdr3_nt: TGTGCCAGCAGCGTATACGGCGGGAGTAGCGACGAGCAGTACTTC
cdr3_aa: CASSVYGGSSDEQYF

d_call: TRBD2
clone_size: -
v_call: TRBV4-1
j_call: TRBJ2-5
cdr3_nt: TGCGCCAGCAGCCAAGTGTCTAGCGGAAAGACCCAGTACTTC
cdr3_aa: CASSQVSSGKTQYF

d_call: -
clone_size: -
v_call: TRBV12-3/TRBV12-4
j_call: TRBJ1-1
cdr3_nt: TGTGCCAGCAGTTCCCCACGGGGCGAAGGGACTGAAGCTTTCTTT
cdr3_aa: CASSSPRGEGTEAFF

d_call: -
clone_size: -
v_call: TRBV7-9
j_call: TRBJ1-1
cdr3_nt: TGTGCCAGCAGCTTACCCTCAGCAGTGCCGAACACTGAAGCTTTCTTT
cdr3_aa: CASSLPSAVPNTEAFF

d_call: -
clone_size: -
v_call: TRBV4-3
j_call: TRBJ2-5
cdr3_nt: TGCGCCAGCAGCCAAGATTCAGGGGTCGAAGAGACCCAGTACTTC
cdr3_aa: CASSQDSGVEETQYF

d_call: -
clone_size: -
v_call: TRBV6-1
j_call: TRBJ1-2
cdr3_nt: TGTGCCAGCAGTGAAAGCCGGGTAGGGAACTATGGCTACACCTTC
cdr3_aa: CASSESRVGNYGYTF

d_call: TRBD1
clone_size: -
v_call: TRBV11-2
j_call: TRBJ2-3
cdr3_nt: TGTGCCAGCATGGCGGAGGACAGGGTCAGCACAGATACGCAGTATTTT
cdr3_aa: CASMAEDRVSTDTQYF

d_call: -
clone_size: -
v_call: TRBV16
j_call: TRBJ2-1
cdr3_nt: TGTGCCAGCAGCCGCTTTAGAAATGAGCAGTTCTTC
cdr3_aa: CASSRFRNEQFF

d_call: TRBD1
clone_size: -
v_call: TRBV6-5
j_call: TRBJ1-2
cdr3_nt: TGTGCCAGCAGTTACTCCGGGACCGGGACAGGGACCTATGGCTACACCTTC
cdr3_aa: CASSYSGTGTGTYGYTF

d_call: -
clone_size: -
v_call: TRBV20-1
j_call: TRBJ2-7
cdr3_nt: TGCAGTGCTAGGGCGGTGTCCCTCGAGCAGTACTTC
cdr3_aa: CSARAVSLEQYF

d_call: -
clone_size: -
v_call: TRBV29-1
j_call: TRBJ2-4
cdr3_nt: TGCAGCGTTGAAGATGGAACGACACAGGACATTCAGTACTTC
cdr3_aa: CSVEDGTTQDIQYF

d_call: -
clone_size: -
v_call: TRBV9
j_call: TRBJ2-2
cdr3_nt: TGTGCCAGCAGTAGGGCTAGCCCGGCCGGGGAGCTGTTTTTT
cdr3_aa: CASSRASPAGELFF

d_call: -
clone_size: -
v_call: TRBV30
j_call: TRBJ1-1
cdr3_nt: TGTGCCTGGAGACCCCGTCGACAGATAATGAACACTGAAGCTTTCTTT
cdr3_aa: CAWRPRRQIMNTEAFF

d_call: TRBD1
clone_size: -
v_call: TRBV5-6
j_call: TRBJ2-4
cdr3_nt: TGTGCCAGCAGCGGTTCAGGGGGCGCGGCCAAAAACATTCAGTACTTC
cdr3_aa: CASSGSGGAAKNIQYF

d_call: -
clone_size: -
v_call: TRBV19
j_call: TRBJ1-3
cdr3_nt: TGTGCCAGTAGTATTCGGGGGGACACCATATATTTT
cdr3_aa: CASSIRGDTIYF

d_call: -
clone_size: -
v_call: TRBV27
j_call: TRBJ1-1
cdr3_nt: TGTGCCAGCAGTTTACAGTGGAACACTGAAGCTTTCTTT
cdr3_aa: CASSLQWNTEAFF

d_call: -
clone_size: -
v_call: TRBV12-3/TRBV12-4
j_call: TRBJ2-7
cdr3_nt: TGTGCCAGCAGCTCCGACAGGAAACTCTCCTACGAGCAGTACTTC
cdr3_aa: CASSSDRKLSYEQYF

d_call: -
clone_size: once
v_call: TRBV13
j_call: TRBJ2-7
cdr3_nt: TGTGCCAGCAGCTCGGACAGATCGAGAGAGCAGTACTTC
cdr3_aa: CASSSDRSREQYF

d_call: -
clone_size: -
v_call: TRBV28
j_call: TRBJ2-5
cdr3_nt: TGTGCCAGCAGTTTGGGGGAGGCCCAGTACTTC
cdr3_aa: CASSLGEAQYF

d_call: -
clone_size: -
v_call: TRBV6-2/TRBV6-3
j_call: TRBJ2-7
cdr3_nt: TGTGCCAGCAGCCCTGACAAAATCTACGAGCAGTACTTC
cdr3_aa: CASSPDKIYEQYF